These 9 T cell receptor beta chains came from one sample sequenced in a study of blood T cell repertoires in COVID-19. Clones were read by immunoSEQ multiplex PCR, and TCRdb kept only the in-frame ones, dropping some. Altogether around 360,000 clones are present, about 88% being singletons, with the ten largest covering approximately 3.1%. Sequencing input: PBMCs or T cells enriched from blood (not recorded which). Every receptor here comes from a woman aged 25 to 39 who had recovered from COVID-19.

The V gene is TRBV5-5, the J gene TRBJ1-4; 7 bases are shared with TRBD1. CDR1 and CDR2 from the germline V gene are SGHKS and YYEKEE (reference sequence). The J segment lost 6 bases and the V segment lost 4 bases, leaving 9 bases of the junction unmatched. The CDR3 loop spans 15 amino acids. Written as DNA, the CDR3 is TGTGCCAGCAGCCCGGACGGGACAGAGGATGAAAAACTGTTTTTT. Amino acids: CASSPDGTEDEKLFF.

The chain has TRBV14 and TRBJ2-1; 7 bases agree with TRBD2. CDR1 and CDR2 (germline): SGHDN, FVKESK. This CDR3 region has 15 residues. J lost 7 bases, V lost 2 bases, and 8 bases had no gene match. The CDR3 DNA is TGTGCCAGCAGCCAACTAACAGCGGGGTCGAATGAGCAGTTCTTC. Protein: CASSQLTAGSNEQFF.

This chain joins TRBV12-3 or TRBV12-4 and TRBJ1-6; D remains ambiguous. The CDR3 sequence is 13 residues long. Trimming pared 6 bases from V and 7 bases from J, leaving 10 bases between. This CDR3 is CASSHTGNSPLHF. CDR3 coding DNA: TGTGCCAGCAGCCATACGGGGAATTCACCCCTCCACTTT.

The J gene is TRBJ1-2, the V gene TRBV2; D is uncertain. V shed 3 bases and J shed 0 bases, with 11 bases lying between them. The CDR3 covers 15 residues. In germline, CDR1 is SNHLY, CDR2 FYNNEI. The CDR3 bases are TGTGCCAGCAGTGATGGCCGGGGAGCTAACTATGGCTACACCTTC. This gives the protein CASSDGRGANYGYTF.

The chain has TRBV6-5 and TRBJ1-1; 7 bases align to TRBD1. Germline CDR1 is MNHEY and CDR2 is SVGAGI. With 5 bases clipped from V and 0 bases from J, the junction kept 6 bases outside the gene matches. The CDR3 has 15 residues. The CDR3 sequence: CASSRDSFMNTEAFF. The CDR3 DNA reads as TGTGCCAGCAGTCGGGACAGCTTCATGAACACTGAAGCTTTCTTT.

The V call is TRBV9, the J call TRBJ1-3; TRBD1 is a possible D gene (6 bases). Germline V gene sequence: CDR1 SGDLS, CDR2 YYNGEE. The CDR3 contains 14 residues. Trimming stripped 4 bases from V and 1 base from J, with 9 bases between. The CDR3 loop reads CASSTGTSGNTIYF. Written as DNA, the CDR3 is TGTGCCAGCAGCACCGGGACATCTGGAAACACCATATATTTT.

This clone has a handful of counts. The chain is built from TRBV5-8 and TRBJ2-1; D is undetermined. V lost 0 bases and J 0 bases, leaving 10 bases between the germline ends. Germline V CDR1 and CDR2: SGHTS, YDEGEE. The CDR3 is 16 amino acids. CDR3 sequence reads: CASSLGSVASYNEQFF. As DNA, the CDR3 is TGTGCCAGCAGCTTGGGTTCGGTAGCCTCCTACAATGAGCAGTTCTTC. The whole variable domain, filled in from reference TRBV5-8 and TRBJ2-1, reads EAGVTQSPTHLIKTRGQQATLRCSPISGHTSVYWYQQALGLGLQFLLWYDEGEERNRGNFPPRFSGRQFPNYSSELNVNALELEDSALYLCASSLGSVASYNEQFFGPGTRLTVL.

V and J are TRBV5-1 and TRBJ2-6; 8 bases map to TRBD1. J gave up 2 bases and V 2 bases, and 9 bases lay outside the gene matches. The germline gives CDR1 SGHRS, CDR2 YFSETQ. The CDR3 has 18 residues. In nucleotides, the CDR3 is TGCGCCAGCAGCTTAACCACGACAGGGGCGACTGGGGCCAACGTCCTGACTTTC. Amino acid sequence: CASSLTTTGATGANVLTF.

The V and J genes are TRBV3-1 (or the pseudogene TRBV3-2) and TRBJ2-7, with TRBD2 matching over 12 bases. The germline V gene has CDR1 LGHDT and CDR2 YNNKEL (reference sequence). The CDR3 spans 14 residues. V lost 4 bases to trimming and J lost 3 bases; unmatched junction nucleotides: 1. In DNA, the CDR3 is TGTGCCAGCAGCCGACTAGCGGGAGACTACGAGCAGTACTTC. Translation: CASSRLAGDYEQYF.